The clone carrying this TCR beta chain showed up many times. The antigen remains undetermined. This sample is drawn from a study of cytomegalovirus exposure and HLA in healthy donors. Overall study context: HLA-typed donors were the source of approximately 86 million unique TCRs held in an early data release.

Study-level points and caveats: It was reported in a later analysis that an Asian-associated ancestry cluster showed fewer N-insertions than the 666-donor mean. With further analysis later on, most CMV-associated TCR beta chains appeared HLA-restricted.

The PCR contained 60 Vbeta and 13 Jbeta primers. TCRdb's table, derived via immunoSEQ multiplex PCR, lists solely in-frame clones and lacks some. The sample shows tens of thousands of clones, 78% of them seen only once. This CDR3 is 14 amino acids long. V trimming: 1 base; J trimming: 3 bases; junction bases outside the gene matches: 0. CDR1 and CDR2 from the germline V gene are SGHNT and YYREEE (reference sequence). The sequenced material came from PBMCs. This sequence joins TRBV5-4 and TRBJ1-4, with 7 bases fitting TRBD1. The TCR was taken from a woman between 40 and 50 years old in good health and CMV-seropositive. The CDR3 protein is CASSLQGANEKLFF. For the CDR3, the DNA is TGTGCCAGCAGCTTGCAGGGGGCTAATGAAAAACTGTTTTTT.